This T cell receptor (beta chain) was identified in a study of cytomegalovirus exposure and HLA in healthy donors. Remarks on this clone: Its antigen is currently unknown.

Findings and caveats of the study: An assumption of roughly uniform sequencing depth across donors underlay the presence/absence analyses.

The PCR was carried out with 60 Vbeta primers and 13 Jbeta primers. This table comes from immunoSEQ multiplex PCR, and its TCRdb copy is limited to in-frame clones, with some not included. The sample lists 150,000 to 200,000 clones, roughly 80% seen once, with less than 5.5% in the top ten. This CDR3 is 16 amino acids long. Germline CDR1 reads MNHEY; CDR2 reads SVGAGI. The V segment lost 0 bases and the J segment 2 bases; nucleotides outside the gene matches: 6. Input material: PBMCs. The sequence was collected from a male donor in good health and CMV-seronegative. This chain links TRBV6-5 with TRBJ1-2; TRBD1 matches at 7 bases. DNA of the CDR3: TGTGCCAGCAGTTACTCGGCAGGGGGAGTAAACTATGGCTACACCTTC. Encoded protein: CASSYSAGGVNYGYTF.